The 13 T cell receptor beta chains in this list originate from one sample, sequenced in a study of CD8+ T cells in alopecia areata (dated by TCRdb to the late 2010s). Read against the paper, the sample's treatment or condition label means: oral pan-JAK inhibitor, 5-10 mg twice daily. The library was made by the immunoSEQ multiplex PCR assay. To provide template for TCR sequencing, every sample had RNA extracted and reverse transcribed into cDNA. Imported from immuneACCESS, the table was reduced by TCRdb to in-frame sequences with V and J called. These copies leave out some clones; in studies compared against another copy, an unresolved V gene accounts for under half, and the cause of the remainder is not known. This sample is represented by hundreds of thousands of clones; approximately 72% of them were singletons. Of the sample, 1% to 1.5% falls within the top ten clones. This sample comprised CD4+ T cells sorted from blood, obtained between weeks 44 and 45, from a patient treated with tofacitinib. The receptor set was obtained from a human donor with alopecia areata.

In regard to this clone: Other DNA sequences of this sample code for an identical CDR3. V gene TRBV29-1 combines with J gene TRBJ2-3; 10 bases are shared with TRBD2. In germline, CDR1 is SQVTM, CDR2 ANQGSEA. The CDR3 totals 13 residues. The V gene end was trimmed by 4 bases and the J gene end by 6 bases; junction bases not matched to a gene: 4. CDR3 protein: CSVGLAGADTQYF. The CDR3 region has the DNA TGCAGCGTTGGGCTAGCGGGGGCCGATACGCAGTATTTT.

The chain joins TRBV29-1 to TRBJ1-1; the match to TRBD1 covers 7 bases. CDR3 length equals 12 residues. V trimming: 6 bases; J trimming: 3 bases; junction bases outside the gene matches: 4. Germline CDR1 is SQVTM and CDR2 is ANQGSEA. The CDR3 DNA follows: TGCAGCGTGACAGGGATGGACACTGAAGCTTTCTTT. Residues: CSVTGMDTEAFF.

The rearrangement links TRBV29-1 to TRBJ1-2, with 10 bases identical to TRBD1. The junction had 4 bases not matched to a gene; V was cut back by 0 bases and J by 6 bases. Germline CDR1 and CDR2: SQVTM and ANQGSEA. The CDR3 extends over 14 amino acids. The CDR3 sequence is CSVEDRQGAHGYTF. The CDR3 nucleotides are TGCAGCGTTGAAGATAGACAGGGGGCACATGGCTACACCTTC.

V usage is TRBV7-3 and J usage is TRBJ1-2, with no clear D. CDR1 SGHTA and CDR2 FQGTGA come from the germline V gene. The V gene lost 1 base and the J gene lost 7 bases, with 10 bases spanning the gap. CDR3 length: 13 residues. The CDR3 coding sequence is TGTGCCAGCAGCTTAATGGGTGTAGGTGGCTACACCTTC. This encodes CASSLMGVGGYTF. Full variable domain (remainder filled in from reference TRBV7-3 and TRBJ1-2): GAGVSQTPSNKVTEKGKYVELRCDPISGHTALYWYRQSLGQGPEFLIYFQGTGAADDSGLPNDRFFAVRPEGSVSTLKIQRTERGDSAVYLCASSLMGVGGYTFGSGTRLTVV.

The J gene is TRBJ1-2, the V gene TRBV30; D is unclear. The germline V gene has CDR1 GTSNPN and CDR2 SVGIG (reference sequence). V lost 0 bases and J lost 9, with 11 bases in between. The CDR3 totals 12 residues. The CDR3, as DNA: TGTGCCTGGAGTGTACAGCGGTCGAGCTACACCTTC. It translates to CAWSVQRSSYTF.

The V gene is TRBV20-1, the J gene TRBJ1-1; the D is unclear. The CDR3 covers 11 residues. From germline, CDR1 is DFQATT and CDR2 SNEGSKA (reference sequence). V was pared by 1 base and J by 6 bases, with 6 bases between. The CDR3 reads CSARGRAEAFF. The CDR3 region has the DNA TGCAGTGCTAGAGGTCGGGCTGAAGCTTTCTTT.

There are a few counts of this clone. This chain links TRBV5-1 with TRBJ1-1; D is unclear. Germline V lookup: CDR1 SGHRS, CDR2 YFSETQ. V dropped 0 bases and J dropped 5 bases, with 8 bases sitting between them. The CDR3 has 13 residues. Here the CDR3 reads CASSLEHFTEAFF. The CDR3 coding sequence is TGCGCCAGCAGCTTGGAACATTTTACTGAAGCTTTCTTT. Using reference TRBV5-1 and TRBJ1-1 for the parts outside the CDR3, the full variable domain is KAGVTQTPRYLIKTRGQQVTLSCSPISGHRSVSWYQQTPGQGLQFLFEYFSETQRNKGNFPGRFSGRQFSNSRSEMNVSTLELGDSALYLCASSLEHFTEAFFGQGTRLTVV.

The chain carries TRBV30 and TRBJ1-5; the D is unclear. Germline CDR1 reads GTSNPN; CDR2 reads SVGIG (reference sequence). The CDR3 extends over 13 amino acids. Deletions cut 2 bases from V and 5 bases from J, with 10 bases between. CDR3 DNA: TGTGCCTGGAGTTCGGGGAGCGATCAGCCCCAGCATTTT. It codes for CAWSSGSDQPQHF.

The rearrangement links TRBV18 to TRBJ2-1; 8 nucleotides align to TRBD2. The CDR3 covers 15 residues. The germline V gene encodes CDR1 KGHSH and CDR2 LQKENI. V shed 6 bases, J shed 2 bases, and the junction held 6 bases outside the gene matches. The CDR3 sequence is CASSRGGGTYNEQFF. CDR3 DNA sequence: TGTGCCAGCTCCCGAGGCGGGGGGACCTACAATGAGCAGTTCTTC.

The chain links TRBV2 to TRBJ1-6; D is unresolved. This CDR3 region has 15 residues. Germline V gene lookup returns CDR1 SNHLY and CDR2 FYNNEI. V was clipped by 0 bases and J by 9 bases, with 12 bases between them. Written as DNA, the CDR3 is TGTGCCAGCAGTGAAGCTGCCCCACAAGGTTCACCCCTCCACTTT. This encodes CASSEAAPQGSPLHF.

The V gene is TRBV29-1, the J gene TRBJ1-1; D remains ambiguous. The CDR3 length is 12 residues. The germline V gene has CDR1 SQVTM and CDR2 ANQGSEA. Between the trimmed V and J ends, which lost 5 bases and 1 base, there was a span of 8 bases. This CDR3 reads CSVCVGNTEAFF. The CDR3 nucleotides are TGCAGCGTTTGTGTTGGGAACACTGAAGCTTTCTTT.

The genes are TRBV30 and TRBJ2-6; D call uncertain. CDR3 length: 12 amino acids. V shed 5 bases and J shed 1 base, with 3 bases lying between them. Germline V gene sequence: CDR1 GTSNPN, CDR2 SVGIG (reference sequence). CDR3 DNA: TGTGCCTGGGTATCTGGGGCCAACGTCCTGACTTTC. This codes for CAWVSGANVLTF.

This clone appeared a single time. Here the CDR3 DNA reads TGCACCAGCAGCCAAGAGCCTTCGGGACAACGGAGTGGCTACACCTTC. Residues: CTSSQEPSGQRSGYTF. J is TRBJ1-2 and V is TRBV1; the table's TRBD1 call for D was not verified on the DNA. TRBV1 is flagged as a pseudogene. The CDR3 extends over 16 amino acids.